The entry that follows covers one TCR beta chain sequence. Antigen unknown. The junction and the germline gene differ at one end; a read error may be behind it. cDNA synthesis used the whole RNA isolate, giving expressed TCRB sequences. This table comes from immunoSEQ multiplex PCR, and its TCRdb copy is limited to in-frame clones, with some not included. The table shows 300,000 to 400,000 clones, with less than 9.5% occurring only once. The CDR3 runs 13 residues. CDR1 ENHRY and CDR2 SYGVKD come from the germline V gene. This specimen belongs to a study of beta chain features in type 1 diabetes. Points from the study as a whole: Patients' naive, central memory and regulatory TCRB repertoires appeared more alike than those of healthy donors.

The gene calls are TRBV10-3 and TRBJ1-5; D is unresolved. The sample was central memory CD4+ T cells from blood. The receptor comes from a woman between 18 and 29 years old in good health. The CDR3 coding sequence is TGTGCCAGCAGTATTGGTTTGGATCAGCCCCAGCATTTT. Amino acid sequence: CASSIGLDQPQHF.